The TCR beta chain described here comes from a study of cytomegalovirus exposure and HLA in healthy donors. Study-level information: There were approximately 85 million unique TCRs (from HLA-typed donors) in an early data release. Overall study findings and caveats: Previously analyzed data showed that most TCR beta V segments were productive at a frequency of about 87% or about 30%.

In the PCR, 60 Vbeta and 13 Jbeta primers were used. TCRdb's copy holds only in-frame clones and misses some; the assay was immunoSEQ multiplex PCR. The sample table includes approximately 110,000 clones. Regarding this clone: Its antigen is unknown.

The V gene's germline CDR1 is LNHDA and CDR2 SQIVND (reference sequence). This CDR3 region has 12 residues. V dropped 4 bases and J dropped 2 bases, with 4 bases sitting between them. This chain uses TRBV19 with TRBJ2-3, with D uncertain. The clonotype was recovered from a man aged 18-30 years in good health and CMV-seronegative. What was sequenced was PBMCs. CDR3 protein: CASSTYTDTQYF. CDR3 sequence (DNA): TGTGCCAGTAGTACCTACACAGATACGCAGTATTTT. Full variable domain (remainder filled in from reference TRBV19 and TRBJ2-3): DGGITQSPKYLFRKEGQNVTLSCEQNLNHDAMYWYRQDPGQGLRLIYYSQIVNDFQKGDIAEGYSVSREKKESFPLTVTSAQKNPTAFYLCASSTYTDTQYFGPGTRLTVL.